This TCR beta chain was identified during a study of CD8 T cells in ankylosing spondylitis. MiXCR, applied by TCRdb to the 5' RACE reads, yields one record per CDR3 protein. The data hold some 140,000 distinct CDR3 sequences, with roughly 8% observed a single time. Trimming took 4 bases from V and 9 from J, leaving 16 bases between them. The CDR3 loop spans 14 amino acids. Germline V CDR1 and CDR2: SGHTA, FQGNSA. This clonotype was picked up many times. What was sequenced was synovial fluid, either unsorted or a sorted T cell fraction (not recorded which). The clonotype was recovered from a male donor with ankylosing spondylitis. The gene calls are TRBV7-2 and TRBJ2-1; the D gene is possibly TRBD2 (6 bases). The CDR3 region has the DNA TGTGCCAGCAGCTACCTCGGGGGTGGTGCTGAGCAGTTCTTC. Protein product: CASSYLGGGAEQFF.